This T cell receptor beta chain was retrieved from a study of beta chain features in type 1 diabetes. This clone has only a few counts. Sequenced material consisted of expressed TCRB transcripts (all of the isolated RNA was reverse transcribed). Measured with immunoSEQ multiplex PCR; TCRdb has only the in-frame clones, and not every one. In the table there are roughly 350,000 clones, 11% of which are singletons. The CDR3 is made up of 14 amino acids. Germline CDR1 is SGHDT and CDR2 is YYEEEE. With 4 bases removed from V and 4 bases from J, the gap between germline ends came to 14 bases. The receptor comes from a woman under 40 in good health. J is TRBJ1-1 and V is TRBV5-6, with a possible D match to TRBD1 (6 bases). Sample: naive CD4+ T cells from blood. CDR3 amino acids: CASSLQGGGTEAFF. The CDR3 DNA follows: TGTGCCAGCAGCCTACAGGGTGGGGGCACTGAAGCTTTCTTT.